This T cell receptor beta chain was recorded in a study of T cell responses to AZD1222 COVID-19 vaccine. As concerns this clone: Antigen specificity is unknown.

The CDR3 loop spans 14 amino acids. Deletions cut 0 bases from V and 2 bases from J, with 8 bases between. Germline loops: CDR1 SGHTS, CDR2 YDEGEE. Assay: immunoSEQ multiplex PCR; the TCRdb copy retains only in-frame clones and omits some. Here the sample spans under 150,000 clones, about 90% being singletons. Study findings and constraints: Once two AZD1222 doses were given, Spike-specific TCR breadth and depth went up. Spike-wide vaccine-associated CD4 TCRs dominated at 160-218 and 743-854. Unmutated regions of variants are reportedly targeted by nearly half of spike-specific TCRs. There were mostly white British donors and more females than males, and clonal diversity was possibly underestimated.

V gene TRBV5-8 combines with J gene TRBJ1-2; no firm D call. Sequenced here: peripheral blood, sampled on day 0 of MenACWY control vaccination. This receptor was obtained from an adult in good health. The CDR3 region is CASSLEVVNYGYTF. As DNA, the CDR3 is TGTGCCAGCAGCTTGGAGGTGGTAAACTATGGCTACACCTTC. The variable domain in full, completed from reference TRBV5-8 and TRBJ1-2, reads EAGVTQSPTHLIKTRGQQATLRCSPISGHTSVYWYQQALGLGLQFLLWYDEGEERNRGNFPPRFSGRQFPNYSSELNVNALELEDSALYLCASSLEVVNYGYTFGSGTRLTVV.